One sample yielded the 5 T cell receptor beta chains listed below, sequenced in a study of memory CD4+ T cells and cytomegalovirus serostatus. The assay was immunoSEQ multiplex PCR, and TCRdb's table has in-frame clones only and misses some. The sample shows some 87,000 clones, about 80% of them seen only once. The sort gate was single viable CD3+CD4+CD8-CD45RO+ cells for memory CD4+ T cells. The material sequenced was memory CD4+ T cells from blood. The origin of the receptors is an adult in good health and CMV-seropositive.

This clone was recorded a few times. The J gene is TRBJ2-2, the V gene TRBV9, with 13 nucleotides matching TRBD2. After removal of 2 bases from V and 3 bases from J, the junction contained 7 bases not matched to a gene. The CDR3 totals 18 residues. Per germline, CDR1 SGDLS and CDR2 YYNGEE. This chain's CDR3 is CASSVWRTSGGYTGELFF. The CDR3 DNA reads as TGTGCCAGCAGCGTCTGGAGGACTAGCGGGGGCTACACCGGGGAGCTGTTTTTT.

The rearrangement joins TRBV4-2 to TRBJ2-5; D is uncertain. The germline V gene encodes CDR1 LGHNA and CDR2 YNFKEQ. CDR3 length equals 15 residues. Trimming cost V 0 bases and J 5 bases, with 13 bases left between them. The CDR3 sequence is CASSQDLGYVETQYF. As DNA, the CDR3 is TGTGCCAGCAGCCAAGATCTGGGGTACGTCGAGACCCAGTACTTC.

In its sample, this clone was seen once. The chain is built from TRBV15 and TRBJ2-7; tentatively, D is TRBD2 (6 bases). Between the trimmed V and J ends, which lost 0 bases and 6 bases, there was a span of 9 bases. The germline V gene encodes CDR1 LNHNV and CDR2 YYDKDF (reference sequence). This CDR3 is 13 amino acids long. Written as DNA, the CDR3 is TGTGCCACCAGCAGAGATCTGGGGGGCGAGCAGTACTTC. Translating it yields CATSRDLGGEQYF.

The chain recombines TRBV28 with TRBJ2-3; D call uncertain. Germline CDR1 reads MDHEN; CDR2 reads SYDVKM. V was clipped by 2 bases and J by 1 base, with 4 bases between them. The length of the CDR3 is 13 residues. CDR3 protein: CASSLGGTDTQYF. The DNA of the CDR3 is TGTGCCAGCAGTTTAGGTGGCACAGATACGCAGTATTTT.

The chain is built from TRBV6-5 and TRBJ2-7; 7 bases match TRBD1. The CDR3 runs 13 residues. Germline-derived CDR1 and CDR2 are MNHEY and SVGAGI. Germline trimming cut 6 bases from V and 3 bases from J; bases unmatched to any gene: 5. CDR3 nucleotide sequence: TGTGCCAGCAGAGCCTGGGACAGCTACGAGCAGTACTTC. Translating it yields CASRAWDSYEQYF.